This T cell receptor beta chain was sequenced during a study of T cell responses to AZD1222 COVID-19 vaccine. The CDR3 totals 13 residues. Per the germline V gene, CDR1 is LNHDA and CDR2 is SQIVND (reference sequence). The V gene lost 7 bases and the J gene lost 7 bases, with 16 bases spanning the gap. Here immunoSEQ multiplex PCR was the method, and the copy in TCRdb shows in-frame clones only, minus some. The sample lists under 130,000 clones; about 81% were seen once. The receptor comes from an adult in good health. Sample: peripheral blood, taken on day 0 of AZD1222 vaccination. This chain joins TRBV19 and TRBJ1-2; D remains unclear. Here the CDR3 reads CASTFSKDGGYTF. The DNA for the CDR3 is TGTGCCAGTACCTTTTCAAAGGACGGTGGCTACACCTTC. Full variable domain (remainder filled in from reference TRBV19 and TRBJ1-2): DGGITQSPKYLFRKEGQNVTLSCEQNLNHDAMYWYRQDPGQGLRLIYYSQIVNDFQKGDIAEGYSVSREKKESFPLTVTSAQKNPTAFYLCASTFSKDGGYTFGSGTRLTVV.